Here is one T cell receptor (beta chain) with its context. There is no known antigen for this receptor. Base qualities are not provided; no much larger clone lies one nucleotide away. This specimen belongs to a study of blood T cell repertoires in COVID-19 (dated by TCRdb to 2019 to 2021). At the level of the whole study: The collaborator samples originated in the United States, Italy and Spain and spanned the acute and convalescent phases of COVID-19. The sample metadata nearly always contained a de-identified subject ID, COVID-19 status, age in years and sex. Subjects who had been exposed to COVID-19, were actively infected with it, or had recovered from it provided the deeply sampled blood TCRbeta repertoires that made up the dataset. Samples came from the ongoing ImmuneRACE study (first 160 participants) plus 1,254 subjects from 6 global collaborators. Where available, HLA class I and class II types were obtained from metadata supplied by the sample provider rather than from assay-based typing. The material from the prospective study consisted of cDNA or gDNA derived from T cells, B-cell-depleted T cells, or PBMCs. The repertoires were released in a freely available public database meant as a resource for research on the immune response to SARS-CoV-2.

The full study reports these points: Clinical and demographic metadata were provided uncurated, with the amount varying by source and participant.

The V and J ends are trimmed by 2 bases and 2 bases, leaving 11 bases between them. From cysteine to phenylalanine, the CDR3 is 15 amino acids long. CDR3 DNA is the only sequence kept; it has 45 bases, read in frame from the first base. Reading the germline V gene gives CDR1 SGHTA and CDR2 FQGNSA. Participants in the prospective study were aged about 18 to 89 years, lived in some 24 United States geographic areas, and enrolled through a virtual design. To assign participants to cohorts, the prospective study relied on clinical history that participants themselves reported in a screening survey and a study questionnaire. Each participant in the prospective study had whole blood, serum and a nasopharyngeal or oropharyngeal swab collected by mobile phlebotomists. Additional blood draws and questionnaires over an approximately two-month period could optionally be provided by prospective study participants. Prospective study blood samples were shipped either frozen or at room temperature before DNA extraction.

The immunoSEQ Assay, a bias-controlled multiplex PCR, was used to amplify TCRbeta CDR3 regions from genomic DNA. For the original study's pipeline: Nucleated cell counts per sample were estimated from amplification of reference gene primers within the assay. To quantify the absolute abundance of each unique TCRbeta CDR3 rearrangement, sequence reads were collapsed and filtered. For each sample, productive Simpson clonality was calculated as the square root of Simpson's diversity index across productive rearrangements. Sourced from immuneACCESS, this table was stored by TCRdb with only in-frame sequences that have V and J called. A share of the clones is absent; for the studies checked, an unresolved V gene accounts for under half, and the remainder has no known explanation. The V and J calls and the clone size are those of that table, but D and trimming were determined from the DNA. Counted in this sample were about 86,000 clones; more than 85% of them appeared once. The ten largest clonotypes hold around 1% of the sample.

The sequence links TRBV7-2 to TRBJ2-3; the D region possibly corresponds to TRBD2 (6 bases align). This receptor was taken from a woman aged 45 to 65 with acute COVID-19. Sequencing was done on a sample of PBMCs or T cells enriched from blood (not recorded which). The nucleotide sequence reads as follows: TGTGCCAGCAGCTTACAGGGAGGACCCACAGATACGCAGTATTTT. Its amino acids are CASSLQGGPTDTQYF.